Each of the 31 T cell receptor beta chains below was sequenced from the same sample in a study of regulatory T cells in long-lasting Graves disease. Time point specified: newly diagnosed GD, antithyroid drugs for less than 3 months. Construction of the TCR library relied on RNA isolated from PBMCs. In building TCR beta libraries, iRepertoire HTBI primers were used together with Arm-PCR of CDR3 regions. One entry per CDR3 protein, called by TCRdb with MiXCR from the multiplex PCR reads. The sample gives fewer than 500,000 distinct CDR3 sequences, 15% to 20% of which show up once; 9% to 15% is in the top ten. The same data also contributed to another study, on T cells in Graves' hyperthyroidism and ophthalmopathy.

Sequencing was performed on peripheral blood mononuclear cells (PBMCs), taken at new diagnosis, from a patient treated with antithyroid drugs. The receptors originated from a man in his forties with Graves disease.

This clonotype was found many times. This chain joins TRBV2 and TRBJ2-5, with 8 bases aligning to TRBD2. Germline V gene sequence: CDR1 SNHLY, CDR2 FYNNEI. Trimming took 2 bases from V and 5 from J; bases not matched to a gene: 7. The CDR3 loop spans 15 amino acids. The CDR3 is CASSETSGSIETQYF. CDR3 DNA sequence: TGTGCCAGCAGTGAAACGAGCGGGAGTATCGAGACCCAGTACTTC.

This clonotype was seen ten or more times. This chain uses TRBV5-1 with TRBJ2-7; 10 nucleotides align to TRBD1. The ends lost 3 bases at V and 6 bases at J; junction bases unmatched: 6. CDR1 and CDR2 (germline): SGHRS, YFSETQ. This CDR3 spans 14 amino acids. CDR3 in DNA: TGCGCCAGCAGCTCTTGGGACAGGGGAAGCGAGCAGTACTTC. It translates to CASSSWDRGSEQYF.

V is TRBV12-3 or TRBV12-4 and J is TRBJ1-6, with unresolved D. The length of the CDR3 is 14 residues. The V end was cut by 3 bases, the J end by 7 bases, with 10 bases between. CDR3 sequence: CASSLPGKNSPLHF. Written as DNA, the CDR3 is TGTGCCAGCAGTTTGCCAGGAAAAAATTCACCCCTCCACTTT.

This clonotype has ten or more counts. This rearrangement joins TRBV11-2 to TRBJ2-5; 9 nucleotides line up with TRBD1. The trim removed 1 base at V and 0 bases at J, leaving 6 bases unmatched. The CDR3 runs to 17 residues. The germline CDR1 and CDR2 sequences are SGHAT and FQNNGV. The CDR3 protein is CASSLVTGGAYQETQYF. Here the CDR3 DNA reads TGTGCCAGCAGCTTAGTGACAGGGGGGGCCTACCAAGAGACCCAGTACTTC.

This clonotype was observed many times. The V call is TRBV5-6, the J call TRBJ2-1; TRBD1 agrees at 8 bases. Per the germline V gene, CDR1 is SGHDT and CDR2 is YYEEEE. V was pared by 1 base and J by 5 bases, with 8 bases of the junction left unmatched. CDR3 size: 16 residues. CDR3 bases: TGTGCCAGCAGCTTGTATCTCGGGACAGGCGACAATGAGCAGTTCTTC. This gives the protein CASSLYLGTGDNEQFF.

This clonotype was detected many times. V and J are TRBV24-1 and TRBJ2-7; TRBD1 agrees at 7 bases. Germline assignment: CDR1 KGHDR and CDR2 SFDVKD. V lost 4 bases and J lost 5; bases outside the gene matches: 1. The CDR3 runs to 12 residues. The CDR3 nucleotides are TGTGCCACCAGTGAGGGGACAGACGAGCAGTACTTC. It translates to CATSEGTDEQYF.

Regarding this clonotype: Its ends do not fully match the called genes, so a read error is possible. The rearrangement joins TRBV4-1 to TRBJ2-4, with 11 bases aligning to TRBD2. TRBJ2-1 matches the DNA end more closely, so the J call is doubtful. The CDR3 totals 15 residues. Germline CDR1 reads MGHRA; CDR2 reads YSYEKL. As DNA, the CDR3 is TGCGCCAGCAGCCAGGGACTAGCGGAATACAATAAGCAGTTCTTC. The encoded protein is CASSQGLAEYNKQFF.

This clonotype showed up many times. The chain recombines TRBV12-3 or TRBV12-4 with TRBJ2-1, with TRBD2 as a possible D gene (6 bases). The length of the CDR3 is 19 residues. V shed 1 base and J shed 6 bases, with 25 bases lying between them. CDR3 residues: CASSLGRALGVWIVNEQFF. CDR3 DNA: TGTGCCAGCAGTTTAGGGAGGGCCTTGGGTGTTTGGATAGTCAATGAGCAGTTCTTC.

This clonotype has more than one count but fewer than ten. The chain carries TRBV29-1 and TRBJ2-7; the match to TRBD2 covers 12 bases. Trimming at V came to 6 bases and at J to 3 bases, leaving 6 bases not matched to a gene. Germline V CDR1 and CDR2: SQVTM, ANQGSEA. The CDR3 consists of 14 residues. The CDR3: CSVAGLAGIYEQYF. The CDR3 bases are TGCAGCGTCGCGGGACTAGCGGGCATCTACGAGCAGTACTTC.

V usage is TRBV20-1 and J usage is TRBJ1-4; D gene ambiguous. This CDR3 comprises 12 residues. Germline CDR1 is DFQATT and CDR2 is SNEGSKA (reference sequence). The CDR3 spells CRGGATNEKLFF. The CDR3 DNA reads as TGCAGAGGAGGTGCAACTAATGAAAAACTGTTTTTT.

The chain combines TRBV9 with TRBJ2-3; D ambiguous. CDR3 length equals 11 residues. V was clipped by 3 bases and J by 8 bases, with 7 bases between them. CDR1 is SGDLS, CDR2 YYNGEE, per germline. CDR3 in amino acids: CASSEGVTQYF. The CDR3 DNA follows: TGTGCCAGCAGCGAGGGCGTTACGCAGTATTTT.

This clonotype has ten or more counts. The chain recombines TRBV5-1 with TRBJ2-1, with D perhaps assigned TRBD1 or TRBD2 (5 bases each). Trimming took 4 bases from V and 10 from J, leaving 24 bases between them. The CDR3 length is 16 residues. CDR1 is SGHRS, CDR2 YFSETQ, per germline. CDR3 in DNA: TGCGCCAGCAGCCCAGACAGAGGGCGCGAAGGTTGGGAGCAGTTCTTC. Its protein product is CASSPDRGREGWEQFF. Complete variable domain (other parts from reference TRBV5-1 and TRBJ2-1): KAGVTQTPRYLIKTRGQQVTLSCSPISGHRSVSWYQQTPGQGLQFLFEYFSETQRNKGNFPGRFSGRQFSNSRSEMNVSTLELGDSALYLCASSPDRGREGWEQFFGPGTRLTVL.

The chain links TRBV29-1 to TRBJ2-5; maybe TRBD2 (5 bases). The CDR3 runs to 15 residues. V was clipped by 6 bases and J by 5 bases, with 22 bases between them. Germline assignment: CDR1 SQVTM and CDR2 ANQGSEA. This chain's CDR3 is CSVASRRSRIETQYF. CDR3 DNA: TGCAGCGTAGCTTCTAGGAGGTCGAGGATCGAGACCCAGTACTTC.

This clonotype was detected many times. The V and J genes are TRBV7-9 and TRBJ2-7; 8 bases fit TRBD1. This CDR3 is built from 15 residues. V lost 1 base and J lost 2; bases outside the gene matches: 4. Germline V gene sequence: CDR1 SEHNR, CDR2 FQNEAQ (reference sequence). CDR3 protein: CASSLVAGQAYEQYF. CDR3 in DNA: TGTGCCAGCAGCTTAGTGGCGGGACAGGCCTACGAGCAGTACTTC.

The sample holds a few counts of this clonotype. The chain has TRBV5-1 and TRBJ2-7; 8 bases map to TRBD1. Losses at the gene ends were 4 bases for V and 4 bases for J; bases not matched to a gene: 4. Germline V gene sequence: CDR1 SGHRS, CDR2 YFSETQ. The CDR3 has 13 amino acids. CDR3 amino acids: CASSQRQGYEQYF. The CDR3 region has the DNA TGCGCCAGCAGCCAGAGACAGGGGTACGAGCAGTACTTC.

This clonotype was detected many times. CDR3 bases: TGTGCCAGCACCCCACGCAGGGGGTTAACAGATACGCAGTATTTT. Protein: CASTPRRGLTDTQYF. The chain uses TRBV5-4 and TRBJ2-3, with TRBD1 matching over 7 bases. The CDR3 has 15 residues. Trimming at V came to 6 bases and at J to 3 bases, leaving 10 bases not matched to a gene. Germline CDR1 SGHNT, CDR2 YYREEE (reference sequence).

The chain recombines TRBV24-1 with TRBJ2-1; possible D gene TRBD1, 6 bases. CDR3 size: 13 residues. Germline assignment: CDR1 KGHDR and CDR2 SFDVKD. V dropped 5 bases and J dropped 4 bases, with 8 bases sitting between them. The CDR3 region has the DNA TGTGCCACCAGTGGCGGACAGTACAATGAGCAGTTCTTC. This gives the protein CATSGGQYNEQFF.

The genes are TRBV24-1 and TRBJ2-2, with TRBD2 identical over 7 bases. Germline V gene sequence: CDR1 KGHDR, CDR2 SFDVKD. The CDR3 is made up of 16 amino acids. V was pared by 1 base and J by 4 bases, with 5 bases of the junction left unmatched. For the CDR3, the DNA is TGTGCCACCAGTGATTTCACCGGGAGGTCCACCGGGGAGCTGTTTTTT. Protein sequence: CATSDFTGRSTGELFF.

This clonotype was observed once. The CDR3 loop is CASTPGAVYQETQYF. CDR3 DNA sequence: TGTGCCAGCACCCCGGGGGCTGTGTACCAAGAGACCCAGTACTTC. The chain has TRBV7-6 and TRBJ2-5; D tentatively reads TRBD1 or TRBD2 (6 bases each). Germline loops: CDR1 SGHVS, CDR2 FNYEAQ. The CDR3 spans 15 residues. The V and J ends lost 7 bases and 0 bases respectively, with 15 bases between them.

The chain couples TRBV19 to TRBJ2-1; 11 bases map to TRBD2. The junction had 7 bases not matched to a gene; V was cut back by 4 bases and J by 5 bases. The germline V gene encodes CDR1 LNHDA and CDR2 SQIVND (reference sequence). The CDR3 loop spans 16 amino acids. CDR3 region: CASSRLAGSLNNEQFF. The CDR3 DNA reads as TGTGCCAGTAGTAGACTAGCGGGAAGTTTGAACAATGAGCAGTTCTTC.

This clonotype was recorded a few times. A read error may be the cause here, since a much bigger clone is one base away. This chain connects TRBV6-1 to TRBJ2-1, with 9 bases lining up with TRBD2. Germline CDR1 is MNHNS and CDR2 is SASEGT. V shed 1 base, J shed 3 bases, and the junction held 13 bases outside the gene matches. The CDR3 runs to 19 residues. CDR3 residues: CASSEVWIGLAGSYNEQFF. The CDR3 DNA reads as TGTGCCAGCAGTGAAGTTTGGATCGGGCTAGCGGGAAGCTACAATGAGCAGTTCTTC.

Many counts were recorded for this clonotype. Here the CDR3 reads CASSPVTVEQFF. The DNA of the CDR3 is TGTGCCAGCAGTCCGGTAACCGTTGAGCAGTTCTTC. The chain links TRBV12-3 or TRBV12-4 to TRBJ2-1; D is unresolved. Trimming removed 5 bases from V and 9 bases from J, with 11 bases in between. The CDR3 runs 12 residues.

This clonotype has a count of ten or more. The chain is built from TRBV28 and TRBJ2-7; a weak D match, TRBD2 (5 bases). The germline V and J ends were trimmed by 6 bases and 1 base, with 16 bases remaining between them. The CDR3 consists of 15 residues. CDR1 is MDHEN and CDR2 is SYDVKM in the germline V gene. The CDR3 here is CASRRLRAASYEQYF. The CDR3 DNA reads TGTGCCAGCAGGCGCCTGAGGGCAGCTTCCTACGAGCAGTACTTC.

This clonotype has a count of ten or more. V usage is TRBV6-2 or TRBV6-3 and J usage is TRBJ2-1; D is unresolved. V lost 6 bases and J lost 0, with 12 bases in between. CDR1 and CDR2 (germline): MNHEY, SVGEGT. There are 15 residues in the CDR3. The CDR3 reads CASRLSESSYNEQFF. CDR3 in DNA: TGTGCCAGCAGGTTAAGCGAGAGCTCCTACAATGAGCAGTTCTTC.

This clonotype was recorded at least ten times. In DNA, the CDR3 is TGTGCCAGCAGTTACGGGGGACAGGGATGGGGCTGGCGCTACGAGCAGTACTTC. Translating it yields CASSYGGQGWGWRYEQYF. The genes are TRBV6-5 and TRBJ2-7; 9 bases are a match to TRBD1. CDR1 is MNHEY, CDR2 SVGAGI, per germline. J was trimmed by 3 bases and V by 2 bases; bases with no gene match: 14. This CDR3 is 18 amino acids long.

This clonotype was detected only a few times. The V call is TRBV6-2 or TRBV6-3, the J call TRBJ2-7, with 8 positions matching TRBD2. The CDR3 sequence is 14 residues long. Per the germline V gene, CDR1 is MNHEY and CDR2 is SVGEGT. V gave up 0 bases and J gave up 6 bases; unmatched junction bases: 4. CDR3 amino acids: CASSYSSGRSEQYF. Written as DNA, the CDR3 is TGTGCCAGCAGTTACTCCAGCGGGAGAAGCGAGCAGTACTTC.

The chain recombines TRBV19 with TRBJ1-5; 7 nucleotides line up with TRBD1. V lost 7 bases to trimming and J lost 7 bases; unmatched junction nucleotides: 10. The CDR3 spans 14 residues. Germline CDR1 is LNHDA and CDR2 is SQIVND (reference sequence). The CDR3, as DNA: TGTGCCAGTACCGACGGACAGGTTCCCCAGCCCCAGCATTTT. The encoded protein is CASTDGQVPQPQHF.

Ten or more counts support this clonotype. The chain is built from TRBV12-3 or TRBV12-4 and TRBJ2-1; 9 bases fit TRBD1. The CDR3 extends over 13 amino acids. Germline trimming cut 10 bases from V and 8 bases from J; bases unmatched to any gene: 9. The CDR3: CATRSGQGYEQFF. The CDR3 DNA sequence: TGTGCCACCCGATCGGGACAGGGTTATGAGCAGTTCTTC.

This clonotype was counted a few times. The chain links TRBV29-1 to TRBJ1-3, with D possibly being TRBD1 (5 bases). Germline CDR1 SQVTM, CDR2 ANQGSEA. Trimming took off 4 bases at V and 2 bases at J, with 6 bases between the two ends. The CDR3 covers 12 residues. The CDR3 sequence is CSVGGAGNTIYF. The CDR3 DNA follows: TGCAGCGTTGGAGGGGCTGGAAACACCATATATTTT.

This clonotype was seen repeatedly, ten times or more. This chain joins TRBV29-1 and TRBJ1-1; tentative D call: TRBD1 (5 bases). The CDR3 consists of 12 residues. In germline, CDR1 is SQVTM, CDR2 ANQGSEA. V lost 5 bases and J 1 base, leaving 8 bases between the germline ends. The CDR3 loop is CSVRRANTEAFF. Here the CDR3 DNA reads TGCAGCGTTCGCAGGGCGAACACTGAAGCTTTCTTT.

In its sample, this clonotype was seen many times. The chain has TRBV11-2 and TRBJ2-7; D is unresolved. Germline V gene sequence: CDR1 SGHAT, CDR2 FQNNGV. The ends were cut back, 0 bases at V and 0 bases at J, with 12 bases in the middle. CDR3 length: 16 residues. Here the CDR3 DNA reads TGTGCCAGCAGCTTAGATCTGAGACGGTCCTCCTACGAGCAGTACTTC. Amino acid sequence: CASSLDLRRSSYEQYF.